A selection of T cell receptor beta chains follows, all from one sample in a study of technical replicates of blood from several donors. Measured with immunoSEQ multiplex PCR; TCRdb has only the in-frame clones, and not every one. Among 90,000 or so clones listed, approximately 95% were seen once. What was sequenced was T cells isolated from PBMCs. These receptors came from a human donor in good health. Both conserved end residues are part of each CDR3. Fields, in order: CDR3 protein, CDR3 DNA, V gene, CDR3 length, D gene, J gene. The D gene is left open where the match is weak.

CDR3 protein: CASSLGTSNTGELFF
CDR3 DNA: TGCGCCAGCAGCCTAGGAACCTCGAACACCGGGGAGCTGTTTTTT
V gene: TRBV5-1
CDR3 length: 15
D gene: -
J gene: TRBJ2-2

CDR3 protein: CASSLDGRSNEKLFF
CDR3 DNA: TGTGCCAGCAGCTTGGATGGGAGATCTAATGAAAAACTGTTTTTT
V gene: TRBV5-4
CDR3 length: 15
D gene: -
J gene: TRBJ1-4

CDR3 protein: CATSLLATYNEQFF
CDR3 DNA: TGTGCCACCAGTTTACTAGCGACCTACAATGAGCAGTTCTTC
V gene: TRBV15
CDR3 length: 14
D gene: TRBD2
J gene: TRBJ2-1

CDR3 protein: CASSLIAGGQETQYF
CDR3 DNA: TGTGCCAGCAGCTTAATAGCGGGAGGGCAAGAGACCCAGTACTTC
V gene: TRBV7-3
CDR3 length: 15
D gene: TRBD2
J gene: TRBJ2-5

CDR3 protein: CASSVGPTLEQYF
CDR3 DNA: TGTGCCAGCAGCGTAGGGCCCACCCTCGAGCAGTACTTC
V gene: TRBV9
CDR3 length: 13
D gene: -
J gene: TRBJ2-7

CDR3 protein: CASRARDRDYEQYF
CDR3 DNA: TGTGCCAGCAGGGCCCGGGACAGAGACTACGAGCAGTACTTC
V gene: TRBV7-9
CDR3 length: 14
D gene: TRBD1
J gene: TRBJ2-7

CDR3 protein: CASSLGLTGELFF
CDR3 DNA: TGTGCCAGCAGCTTGGGACTCACCGGGGAGCTGTTTTTT
V gene: TRBV5-5
CDR3 length: 13
D gene: -
J gene: TRBJ2-2

CDR3 protein: CATSSVAYEQYF
CDR3 DNA: TGTGCTACATCCTCAGTGGCCTACGAGCAGTACTTC
V gene: TRBV28
CDR3 length: 12
D gene: -
J gene: TRBJ2-7

CDR3 protein: CASRVSANYGYTF
CDR3 DNA: TGTGCCAGTAGGGTCTCAGCTAACTATGGCTACACCTTC
V gene: TRBV19
CDR3 length: 13
D gene: -
J gene: TRBJ1-2

CDR3 protein: CASSGEDRTFTETQYF
CDR3 DNA: TGTGCCAGCAGTGGAGAGGACAGGACCTTTACGGAGACCCAGTACTTC
V gene: TRBV6-1
CDR3 length: 16
D gene: TRBD1
J gene: TRBJ2-5

CDR3 protein: CASSSPSGKDEQFF
CDR3 DNA: TGCGCCAGCAGCTCTCCTAGCGGGAAAGATGAGCAGTTCTTC
V gene: TRBV5-1
CDR3 length: 14
D gene: TRBD2
J gene: TRBJ2-1

CDR3 protein: CASSLDRVAKNIQYF
CDR3 DNA: TGCGCCAGCAGCTTGGACAGGGTGGCCAAAAACATTCAGTACTTC
V gene: TRBV5-1
CDR3 length: 15
D gene: -
J gene: TRBJ2-4

CDR3 protein: CASSSVNLKGGQPQHF
CDR3 DNA: TGTGCCAGCAGCTCGGTTAATCTCAAAGGGGGTCAGCCCCAGCATTTT
V gene: TRBV7-6
CDR3 length: 16
D gene: -
J gene: TRBJ1-5

CDR3 protein: CSLQGDATEAFF
CDR3 DNA: TGCAGCCTCCAGGGGGATGCCACTGAAGCTTTCTTT
V gene: TRBV29-1
CDR3 length: 12
D gene: TRBD1
J gene: TRBJ1-1

CDR3 protein: CASSPEGVWSQGSTDTQYF
CDR3 DNA: TGTGCCAGCTCACCAGAGGGGGTTTGGAGCCAGGGGAGTACAGATACGCAGTATTTT
V gene: TRBV18
CDR3 length: 19
D gene: -
J gene: TRBJ2-3

CDR3 protein: CASSLAGMSNQPQHF
CDR3 DNA: TGTGCCAGCTCACTAGCAGGGATGAGCAATCAGCCCCAGCATTTT
V gene: TRBV18
CDR3 length: 15
D gene: -
J gene: TRBJ1-5

CDR3 protein: CASSLDTGTGGNTIYF
CDR3 DNA: TGTGCCAGCAGCTTGGACACAGGGACGGGTGGAAACACCATATATTTT
V gene: TRBV7-2
CDR3 length: 16
D gene: -
J gene: TRBJ1-3

CDR3 protein: CASLNSYEQYF
CDR3 DNA: TGTGCCAGCTTAAATTCCTACGAGCAGTACTTC
V gene: TRBV2
CDR3 length: 11
D gene: -
J gene: TRBJ2-7

CDR3 protein: CASSQAGLSTEAFF
CDR3 DNA: TGTGCCAGCAGCCAAGCGGGACTGAGCACTGAAGCTTTCTTT
V gene: TRBV4-2
CDR3 length: 14
D gene: -
J gene: TRBJ1-1

CDR3 protein: CASSQDSGQGYYEQYF
CDR3 DNA: TGCGCCAGCAGCCAAGATTCAGGACAGGGGTACTACGAGCAGTACTTC
V gene: TRBV4-3
CDR3 length: 16
D gene: TRBD1
J gene: TRBJ2-7

CDR3 protein: CASSLSRVDTGELFF
CDR3 DNA: TGTGCCAGCAGTTTAAGCAGGGTGGACACCGGGGAGCTGTTTTTT
V gene: TRBV27
CDR3 length: 15
D gene: -
J gene: TRBJ2-2

CDR3 protein: CASSPQAGSGGNEQFF
CDR3 DNA: TGTGCCAGCTCACCCCAGGCGGGCAGTGGTGGTAATGAGCAGTTCTTC
V gene: TRBV18
CDR3 length: 16
D gene: -
J gene: TRBJ2-1

CDR3 protein: CASSERRNYGQYF
CDR3 DNA: TGTGCCAGCAGTGAAAGGCGGAACTACGGGCAGTACTTC
V gene: TRBV25-1
CDR3 length: 13
D gene: -
J gene: TRBJ2-7

CDR3 protein: CASSYGTSGNTQYF
CDR3 DNA: TGTGCCAGCAGCTACGGGACTAGCGGGAATACGCAGTATTTT
V gene: TRBV5-6
CDR3 length: 14
D gene: TRBD2
J gene: TRBJ2-3